These 8 T cell receptor beta chains were all obtained from the same sample, sequenced in a study of early stage breast cancer tumors. Clones were read by immunoSEQ multiplex PCR, and TCRdb kept only the in-frame ones, dropping some. This sample has approximately 31,000 clones, with roughly 80% found just once. The specimen was breast tumor tissue. The receptors derive from a person younger than 45 with breast cancer.

The J gene is TRBJ1-2, the V gene TRBV7-2; weak D call: TRBD1 (5 bases). V was pared by 4 bases and J by 7 bases, with 13 bases between. This CDR3 has 13 residues. Germline-derived CDR1 and CDR2 are SGHTA and FQGNSA. CDR3 amino acids: CASSSQQEFGYTF. The CDR3 coding sequence is TGTGCCAGCAGCTCGCAACAGGAATTTGGCTACACCTTC.

V gene TRBV5-4 combines with J gene TRBJ2-2; 12 bases are shared with TRBD2. J gave up 8 bases and V 4 bases, and 6 bases lay outside the gene matches. CDR1 is SGHNT and CDR2 is YYREEE in the germline V gene (reference sequence). This CDR3 spans 15 amino acids. CDR3 amino acids: CASSPGLAGLGELFF. The CDR3 bases are TGTGCCAGCAGCCCCGGACTAGCGGGGTTGGGGGAGCTGTTTTTT. Supplemented by reference TRBV5-4 and TRBJ2-2, the full variable domain reads ETGVTQSPTHLIKTRGQQVTLRCSSQSGHNTVSWYQQALGQGPQFIFQYYREEENGRGNFPPRFSGLQFPNYSSELNVNALELDDSALYLCASSPGLAGLGELFFGEGSRLTVL.

This clone was observed a single time. V gene TRBV10-3 combines with J gene TRBJ1-4; 7 nucleotides align to TRBD1. V shed 3 bases, J shed 8 bases, and the junction held 6 bases outside the gene matches. The CDR3 covers 14 residues. From germline, CDR1 is ENHRY and CDR2 SYGVKD. The CDR3 spells CAISDRGSAEKLFF. The CDR3 DNA sequence: TGTGCCATCAGTGACAGGGGGAGTGCGGAAAAACTGTTTTTT.

This chain links TRBV2 with TRBJ1-2; no clear D gene. The CDR3 is 14 residues long. V was trimmed by 1 base and J by 2 bases, leaving 8 bases between them. The germline V gene encodes CDR1 SNHLY and CDR2 FYNNEI. The CDR3 bases are TGTGCCAGCAGTGAAGAGCCACGAAACTATGGCTACACCTTC. It translates to CASSEEPRNYGYTF.

With regard to this clone: The sample holds other DNA sequences that translate to the same CDR3. The genes are TRBV7-6 and TRBJ2-7, with D possibly matching TRBD2 (7 bases). The V end lost 6 bases, the J end lost 4 bases, and 16 bases lay between the germline ends. The CDR3 length is 14 residues. Germline values: CDR1 SGHVS, CDR2 FNYEAQ. DNA of the CDR3: TGTGCCAGCAGTCTGGGGGGCGGGAGTTACGAGCAGTACTTC. Translated: CASSLGGGSYEQYF.

The table lists this clone with a count of one. J is TRBJ1-2 and V is TRBV6-5, with 11 bases that match TRBD1. V dropped 2 bases and J dropped 4; count of bases not matched to a gene: 6. This CDR3 is built from 16 residues. Germline V gives CDR1 MNHEY, CDR2 SVGAGI. The CDR3 spells CASSYARTGGGYGYTF. The CDR3 bases are TGTGCCAGCAGTTACGCCCGGACAGGGGGCGGCTATGGCTACACCTTC.

This clone came up a few times. V usage is TRBV10-3 and J usage is TRBJ1-1; perhaps TRBD1 as D (5 bases). With 6 bases removed from V and 0 bases from J, the gap between germline ends came to 11 bases. Germline V gene sequence: CDR1 ENHRY, CDR2 SYGVKD. CDR3 length: 14 amino acids. The CDR3 sequence: CAIRGRVMNTEAFF. The CDR3 nucleotides read TGTGCCATCAGGGGACGAGTCATGAACACTGAAGCTTTCTTT.

This clone was counted a single time. The gene calls are TRBV27 and TRBJ2-5; TRBD1 agrees at 8 bases. The CDR3 is 16 residues long. Germline CDR1 and CDR2: MNHEY and SMNVEV (reference sequence). J lost 5 bases, V lost 2 bases, and 10 bases had no gene match. The CDR3 reads CASSLEFRGRQETQYF. The CDR3 region has the DNA TGTGCCAGCAGTTTAGAGTTCAGGGGGCGCCAGGAGACCCAGTACTTC.